A single sample gave rise to the 21 T cell receptor beta chains below, sequenced in a study of breast tumors, draining lymph nodes, adjacent tissues. TCRdb independently ran MiXCR on the multiplex PCR reads; one entry per CDR3 protein. This table has approximately 90,000 distinct CDR3 sequences, roughly 30% appearing once. Axillary draining lymph nodes of breast cancer patients supplied the node samples. Sequenced input: axillary lymph node tissue. Source of these receptors: a female donor with breast cancer. Some clones in this sample may be carry-over from other donors' samples.

In its sample, this clonotype was seen many times. The chain recombines TRBV10-3 with TRBJ2-1; TRBD2 matches 7 bases. CDR1 and CDR2 (germline): ENHRY, SYGVKD. V gave up 7 bases and J gave up 5 bases; unmatched junction bases: 8. The CDR3 is 14 residues long. DNA for the CDR3: TGTGCCATCACCGGCGGGAGCACAAACAATGAGCAGTTCTTC. This codes for CAITGGSTNNEQFF.

Written as DNA, the CDR3 is TGCAGCGTTGATTTCACAGGGAGTACTGAAGCTTTCTTT. Its protein is CSVDFTGSTEAFF. J is TRBJ1-1 and V is TRBV29-1, with D possibly being TRBD1 (6 bases). This CDR3 spans 13 amino acids. The ends were cut back, 3 bases at V and 5 bases at J, with 13 bases in the middle. From germline, CDR1 is SQVTM and CDR2 ANQGSEA.

This clonotype was recorded at least ten times. The gene calls are TRBV11-1 and TRBJ1-1; D is unclear. The V gene lost 3 bases and the J gene lost 4 bases, with 9 bases spanning the gap. Germline values: CDR1 SGHAT, CDR2 FQDESV (reference sequence). CDR3 length: 13 residues. The CDR3 DNA sequence: TGTGCCAGCAGCTTGAGTTTGGCCACTGAAGCTTTCTTT. It encodes CASSLSLATEAFF.

Ten or more counts support this clonotype. A read error is possible here, since a much larger clone lies one base away. V usage is TRBV4-3 and J usage is TRBJ1-3; D gene uncertain. The CDR3 loop spans 16 amino acids. CDR1 and CDR2 from the germline V gene are LGHNA and YSLEER. The CDR3 is CASSQDVAVSGNTVYF. The CDR3 DNA follows: TGCGCCAGCAGCCAAGATGTGGCAGTCTCTGGAAACACCGTATATTTT.

This clonotype was seen a single time. The V gene is TRBV24-1, the J gene TRBJ2-1; D is perhaps TRBD1 (6 bases). The CDR3 is made up of 15 amino acids. In germline, CDR1 is KGHDR, CDR2 SFDVKD. Deletions cut 5 bases from V and 2 bases from J, with 12 bases between. In DNA form, the CDR3 reads TGTGCCACCAGTGTGGTTCAGGGGCCCTACAATGAGCAGTTCTTC. It yields the protein CATSVVQGPYNEQFF.

This clonotype was detected many times. J is TRBJ1-3 and V is TRBV6-4, with D possibly TRBD1 on 6 matching bases. V lost 2 bases, J lost 7 bases, and 33 bases lay in between. CDR1 is MRHNA, CDR2 SNTAGT, per germline. The CDR3 consists of 21 residues. CDR3 bases: TGTGCCAGCAGTGACACCGACTTCCAGGACAGCAAACAGTTATGTAGGAACACCATATATTTT. This gives the protein CASSDTDFQDSKQLCRNTIYF.

This clonotype was recorded a few times. The rearrangement links TRBV28 to TRBJ1-4; 7 bases map to TRBD1. Germline CDR1 MDHEN, CDR2 SYDVKM. V was pared by 4 bases and J by 8 bases, with 10 bases of the junction left unmatched. This CDR3 has 15 amino acids. The CDR3 DNA follows: TGTGCCAGCAGTTCGGGACAGACCTCTTGGGAAAAACTGTTTTTT. It specifies CASSSGQTSWEKLFF.

The sample holds many counts of this clonotype. Since a much larger clone is just one base distant, this may be a read error. The chain couples TRBV7-9 to TRBJ1-2, with D uncertain. This CDR3 has 15 amino acids. CDR1 is SEHNR and CDR2 is FQNEAQ in the germline V gene (reference sequence). CDR3 coding DNA: TGTGCCAGCAGCTTATTCCCGGAGAATGACTATGGCTACCCCTTC. Its protein product is CASSLFPENDYGYPF.

V usage is TRBV6-5 and J usage is TRBJ2-5; TRBD1 might be the D (7 bases). The V end was cut by 3 bases, the J end by 4 bases, with 15 bases between. The CDR3 totals 15 residues. Germline CDR1 and CDR2: MNHEY and SVGAGI. As DNA, the CDR3 is TGTGCCAGCAGTTATGGGCGGCAGGGGGGAGAGACCCAGTACTTC. It specifies CASSYGRQGGETQYF.

The chain has TRBV6-1 and TRBJ1-2, with TRBD1 matching over 7 bases. The CDR3 totals 13 residues. Germline V CDR1 and CDR2: MNHNS, SASEGT. The V gene end was trimmed by 5 bases and the J gene end by 4 bases; junction bases not matched to a gene: 4. CDR3: CASSRTGRYGYTF. CDR3 coding DNA: TGTGCCAGCAGTCGGACAGGACGCTATGGCTACACCTTC.

This clonotype was counted at least ten times. The V call is TRBV18, the J call TRBJ2-3; D is ambiguous. This CDR3 comprises 15 residues. Germline-derived CDR1 and CDR2 are KGHSH and LQKENI. V lost 0 bases and J 2 bases, leaving 9 bases between the germline ends. CDR3 sequence: CASSPPRPSTDTQYF. The CDR3 DNA sequence: TGTGCCAGCTCACCACCGAGACCTTCCACAGATACGCAGTATTTT.

As concerns this clonotype: The conserved phenylalanine or tryptophan normally closing the CDR3 is absent here, so this likely arose from a read error. The chain carries TRBV4-3 and TRBJ1-2; 11 bases map to TRBD1. V shed 5 bases, J shed 1 base, and the junction held 15 bases outside the gene matches. There are 19 residues in the CDR3. Germline V CDR1 and CDR2: LGHNA, YSLEER. For the CDR3, the DNA is TGCGCCAGCAGCTTGGCCGGGACAGGGGGTCGTAAGGATAACTATGGCTACACCCTC. Its protein is CASSLAGTGGRKDNYGYTL.

This clonotype was found many times. The chain uses TRBV11-3 and TRBJ2-5; a weak D match, TRBD1 (6 bases). The V end was cut by 5 bases, the J end by 4 bases, with 14 bases between. Germline CDR1 SGHNT, CDR2 YENEEA. The CDR3 has 14 amino acids. The CDR3 coding sequence is TGTGCCAGCAGCCTTTGGGACATTTTAGAGACCCAGTACTTC. Translated, it gives CASSLWDILETQYF.

This chain links TRBV5-6 with TRBJ1-3, with TRBD1 identical over 8 bases. The germline V gene encodes CDR1 SGHDT and CDR2 YYEEEE. CDR3 length: 15 amino acids. V shed 4 bases and J 2 bases; nucleotides not matched to a gene: 5. The DNA of the CDR3 is TGTGCCAGCAGCCCACGGACAGGGCCTGGAAACACCATATATTTT. Encoded protein: CASSPRTGPGNTIYF.

The V gene is TRBV13, the J gene TRBJ2-3, with TRBD2 matching 12 bases. The CDR3 is 17 residues long. Trimming removed 5 bases from V and 4 bases from J; junction bases left unmatched: 10. Germline CDR1 and CDR2: PRHDT and FYEKMQ (reference sequence). The CDR3 region is CASSQLASGRASDTQYF. CDR3 nucleotides: TGTGCCAGCAGCCAATTGGCTAGCGGGAGGGCCTCAGATACGCAGTATTTT.

The table lists this clonotype with a few counts. Possible read error: a much larger clone is one base away. This chain connects TRBV20-1 to TRBJ2-1; TRBD2 matches at 9 bases. This CDR3 has 14 residues. The germline gives CDR1 DFQATT, CDR2 SNEGSKA (reference sequence). The DNA of the CDR3 is TGCAGTGCTAGTAGCCTAGCGGGATACACTGAGCAGTTCTTC. Translated, it gives CSASSLAGYTEQFF.

This clonotype was observed at least ten times. The V gene is TRBV7-2, the J gene TRBJ2-2; 13 bases are shared with TRBD2. Losses at the gene ends were 4 bases for V and 7 bases for J; bases not matched to a gene: 6. This CDR3 is built from 16 residues. Germline CDR1 is SGHTA and CDR2 is FQGNSA. The CDR3 DNA reads as TGTGCCAGCAGCTCCAAAAGACTAGCGGGAGGCGGGGAGCTGTTTTTT. This gives the protein CASSSKRLAGGGELFF.

This clonotype showed up many times. Sequence at one end of the junction differs from germline and may be a read error. The V call is TRBV6-5, the J call TRBJ1-3; D is unresolved. CDR3 length: 16 residues. Germline CDR1 and CDR2: MNHEY and SVGAGI. The CDR3 protein is CASSHSDRYSGNTIYF. CDR3 in DNA: TGTGCCAGCAGTCACTCTGACCGCTACTCTGGAAACACCATATATTTT.

This clonotype was recorded many times. The CDR3 sequence is CASSQEGDSETQYF. The DNA of the CDR3 is TGCGCCAGCAGCCAAGAAGGGGACTCAGAGACCCAGTACTTC. The chain combines TRBV4-1 with TRBJ2-5, with TRBD2 as a possible D gene (6 bases). Trimming shortened V by 0 bases and J by 4 bases, and 9 bases separated the two germline ends. The V gene's germline CDR1 is MGHRA and CDR2 YSYEKL. The CDR3 runs 14 residues.

This clonotype was seen many times. This chain connects TRBV20-1 to TRBJ2-7, with 9 bases lining up with TRBD1. The CDR3 length is 14 residues. V was clipped by 4 bases and J by 5 bases; unmatched bases: 9. The germline V gene has CDR1 DFQATT and CDR2 SNEGSKA (reference sequence). CDR3: CSAKTGTGSHEQYF. DNA of the CDR3: TGCAGTGCTAAAACCGGGACAGGGTCCCACGAGCAGTACTTC.

The rearrangement uses TRBV5-1 and TRBJ1-6; tentatively, D is TRBD1 (5 bases). This CDR3 contains 14 residues. Trimming cost V 0 bases and J 11 bases, with 12 bases left between them. Germline CDR1 is SGHRS and CDR2 is YFSETQ. The CDR3 sequence: CASSLGGVDPPLHF. CDR3 coding DNA: TGCGCCAGCAGCTTGGGGGGGGTGGACCCACCCCTCCACTTT.